This T cell receptor beta chain was obtained from a study of PD-L1 blockade in urothelial cancer. Whole-study context: Atezolizumab (1,200 mg intravenously every 3 weeks) began in about 2014 for patients. Chemotherapy regimens numbering 0 to 3 had been given to patients. The analyses of blood took place 3 weeks (second dose) and 6 weeks after treatment start.

The germline gives CDR1 SGHRS, CDR2 YFSETQ. The V and J ends lost 0 bases and 2 bases respectively, with 11 bases between them. The CDR3 is 15 amino acids. Indicated time point: pretreatment peripheral blood. Repertoires were generated with immunoSEQ multiplex PCR, while TCRdb's copy carries only in-frame clones and drops some. There are around 45,000 clones in the sample; 80% occur only once, and under 20% lies in the top ten. This chain links TRBV5-1 with TRBJ1-2; D remains unclear. The TCR originated in a man aged 55 to 70 with urothelial cancer. Sequenced here: PBMCs, sampled around atezolizumab (anti-PD-L1) treatment. The chain's CDR3 is CASSLDAGRNYGYTF. The CDR3 coding sequence is TGCGCCAGCAGCTTGGACGCGGGGAGGAACTATGGCTACACCTTC.